Listed here are 20 T cell receptor beta chains from one sample, sequenced in a study of human T cells and chemical hapten exposure. Documented time point: pre-sensitization, week 0. Sample treatment: therapeutic diphenylcyclopropenone sensitization with weekly scalp DPC. TCRdb re-analysed the RACE reads in MiXCR, keeping a single row per CDR3 protein. This sample has 300,000 to 450,000 distinct CDR3 sequences; approximately 5% occur once, and the top ten carry about 8.7%. The material was whole blood, obtained in connection with sensitization to the hapten diphenylcyclopropenone (DPC). These receptors all stem from a woman younger than 30 with alopecia areata. Some clones in this sample may be carry-over from other donors' samples.

This clonotype turned up a few times. The rearrangement links TRBV6-1 to TRBJ2-7, with D possibly being TRBD1 (5 bases). Trimming took off 2 bases at V and 2 bases at J, with 13 bases between the two ends. CDR3 size: 15 residues. The germline V gene has CDR1 MNHNS and CDR2 SASEGT. The CDR3 DNA follows: TGTGCCAGCAGTGAAATGGCAGGGTTTCCCTACGAGCAGTACTTC. It codes for CASSEMAGFPYEQYF.

This clonotype was counted only a few times. The V call is TRBV29-1, the J call TRBJ2-2, with a tentative D call TRBD1 (6 bases). Trimming removed 3 bases at V and 7 bases at J, with 12 bases between. The length of the CDR3 is 13 residues. The germline V gene encodes CDR1 SQVTM and CDR2 ANQGSEA. CDR3 nucleotides: TGCAGCGTTGAGGCCAGGGGACACGGGGAGCTGTTTTTT. Residues: CSVEARGHGELFF.

This clonotype was seen a handful of times. CDR3 sequence reads: CASSQGTSDSNQPQHF. The CDR3 nucleotides are TGTGCCAGCAGCCAAGGGACATCCGATAGCAATCAGCCCCAGCATTTT. The V gene is TRBV4-2, the J gene TRBJ1-5, with D tentatively TRBD1 (5 bases). Looked up from germline, CDR1 is LGHNA and CDR2 is YNFKEQ. Trimming shortened V by 1 base and J by 0 bases, and 10 bases separated the two germline ends. This CDR3 has 16 amino acids.

This clonotype was picked up many times. V usage is TRBV6-2 or TRBV6-3 and J usage is TRBJ2-7, with D perhaps given as TRBD1 or TRBD2 (5 bases each). V was pared by 0 bases and J by 9 bases, with 9 bases between. CDR3 size: 12 residues. CDR1 and CDR2 from the germline V gene are MNHEY and SVGEGT. CDR3 loop: CASSYSGVWQYF. The CDR3 DNA reads TGTGCCAGCAGTTACTCGGGGGTTTGGCAGTACTTC.

This clonotype was counted between two and nine times. V is TRBV6-5 and J is TRBJ2-3; D is unresolved. V shed 6 bases and J shed 3 bases, with 7 bases lying between them. The length of the CDR3 is 12 residues. Germline values: CDR1 MNHEY, CDR2 SVGAGI. In nucleotides, the CDR3 is TGTGCCAGCAGGTCTTGGACAGATACGCAGTATTTT. It specifies CASRSWTDTQYF.

This clonotype appeared many times. This chain joins TRBV11-1 and TRBJ1-1; TRBD1 is a possible D gene (5 bases). The CDR3 consists of 11 residues. V was clipped by 7 bases and J by 10 bases, with 13 bases between them. Per the germline V gene, CDR1 is SGHAT and CDR2 is FQDESV (reference sequence). CDR3 sequence reads: CASTGTARAFF. The DNA of the CDR3 is TGTGCCAGCACCGGGACGGCCCGAGCTTTCTTT.

V is TRBV3-1 and J is TRBJ2-3; D uncertain. Germline loops: CDR1 LGHDT, CDR2 YNNKEL (reference sequence). The CDR3 sequence is 17 residues long. V lost 6 bases and J 2 bases, leaving 21 bases between the germline ends. The CDR3 protein is CASSPLGRSGDTDTQYF. For the CDR3, the DNA is TGTGCCAGCAGTCCTTTGGGTAGGTCTGGAGACACAGATACGCAGTATTTT.

This chain links TRBV20-1 with TRBJ1-1; no clear D gene. The CDR3 has 14 amino acids. With 3 bases removed from V and 6 bases from J, the gap between germline ends came to 17 bases. From germline, CDR1 is DFQATT and CDR2 SNEGSKA (reference sequence). CDR3 nucleotide sequence: TGCAGTGCTAGGGGAGTTCGGGATTGGGCTGAAGCTTTCTTT. It translates to CSARGVRDWAEAFF.

This clonotype was seen a handful of times. The gene calls are TRBV18 and TRBJ2-4; 10 bases fit TRBD1. Germline CDR1 KGHSH, CDR2 LQKENI. The junction had 2 bases not matched to a gene; V was cut back by 3 bases and J by 15 bases. The CDR3 contains 11 residues. CDR3 DNA: TGTGCCAGCTCACCCGGGGACAGGGGGTACTTC. Its translation is CASSPGDRGYF.

The rearrangement joins TRBV6-5 to TRBJ1-5; D not certain. This CDR3 is 17 amino acids long. Germline lookup yields CDR1 MNHEY and CDR2 SVGAGI. Trimming cost V 1 base and J 2 bases, with 15 bases left between them. The DNA of the CDR3 is TGTGCCAGCAGTTACTATCCCCCTTCCGGGGGCAATCAGCCCCAGCATTTT. Residues: CASSYYPPSGGNQPQHF.

This clonotype was counted between two and nine times. The genes are TRBV18 and TRBJ1-4; D uncertain. Looked up from germline, CDR1 is KGHSH and CDR2 is LQKENI. CDR3 size: 15 residues. Trimming took 1 base from V and 2 from J, leaving 8 bases between them. The CDR3 is CASSPLPGTNEKLFF. DNA for the CDR3: TGTGCCAGCTCACCACTACCGGGTACTAATGAAAAACTGTTTTTT.

Note on this clonotype: The junction departs from the called germline gene at one end, perhaps through a read error. This chain joins TRBV5-6 and TRBJ2-1; D unclear. This CDR3 is built from 12 residues. Germline CDR1 and CDR2: SGHDT and YYEEEE. CDR3 amino acids: CASSLYYAEQSF. CDR3 DNA: TGTGCCAGCAGCTTATACTACGCCGAGCAGTCCTTC. Full variable domain (outside the CDR3, taken from reference TRBV5-6 and TRBJ2-1): DAGVTQSPTHLIKTRGQQVTLRCSPKSGHDTVSWYQQALGQGPQFIFQYYEEEERQRGNFPDRFSGHQFPNYSSELNVNALLLGDSALYLCASSLYYAEQSFGPGTRLTVL.

This clonotype showed up many times. The chain employs TRBV29-1 and TRBJ1-2; perhaps TRBD1 as D (6 bases). CDR1 SQVTM and CDR2 ANQGSEA come from the germline V gene. The length of the CDR3 is 13 residues. V lost 1 base to trimming and J lost 3 bases, with 9 bases between them. Written as DNA, the CDR3 is TGCAGCGTTGAAGGGGGGCGCGACTATGGCTACACCTTC. Translation gives CSVEGGRDYGYTF.

The CDR3 is CASSSTVGRTDTQYF. As DNA, the CDR3 is TGTGCCAGCAGTTCCACGGTGGGCCGCACAGATACGCAGTATTTT. The V gene is TRBV6-5, the J gene TRBJ2-3; D is unclear. CDR1 MNHEY and CDR2 SVGAGI come from the germline V gene. V lost 4 bases and J lost 1, with 12 bases in between. This CDR3 has 15 amino acids.

This clonotype showed up many times. Written as DNA, the CDR3 is TGTGCCAGCAGCTTGGCTCGGGGGGTACTTGACTATGGCTACACCTTC. Translating it yields CASSLARGVLDYGYTF. The chain employs TRBV5-6 and TRBJ1-2; a weak D match, TRBD1 (5 bases). CDR3 size: 16 residues. The ends were cut back, 0 bases at V and 3 bases at J, with 15 bases in the middle. The germline V gene has CDR1 SGHDT and CDR2 YYEEEE.

This clonotype occurred a few times. This chain uses TRBV6-2 or TRBV6-3 with TRBJ1-1, with D uncertain. V was shortened by 8 bases and J by 1 base, with 14 bases between the two germline ends. CDR1 is MNHEY, CDR2 SVGEGT, per germline. The CDR3 consists of 14 residues. CDR3 DNA: TGTGCCAGCTCCCAATTGAGGGAGAACACTGAAGCTTTCTTT. This sequence encodes CASSQLRENTEAFF.

The table lists this clonotype with many counts. The rearrangement uses TRBV7-2 and TRBJ2-7, with D unresolved. Germline CDR1 and CDR2: SGHTA and FQGNSA. Trimming took 5 bases from V and 4 from J, leaving 6 bases between them. The CDR3 extends over 11 amino acids. The CDR3 here is CASSARYEQYF. CDR3 bases: TGTGCCAGCAGCGCCCGTTACGAGCAGTACTTC.

This clonotype has just a few counts. This CDR3 reads CASSWARTRAYNEQFF. CDR3 in DNA: TGCGCCAGCAGCTGGGCCAGGACAAGAGCCTACAATGAGCAGTTCTTC. V and J are TRBV5-1 and TRBJ2-1; a possible D gene is TRBD1 (5 bases). The germline CDR1 and CDR2 sequences are SGHRS and YFSETQ. The V gene lost 3 bases and the J gene lost 2 bases, with 15 bases spanning the gap. CDR3 length equals 16 residues.

This clonotype appeared many times. The chain couples TRBV12-3 or TRBV12-4 to TRBJ2-3; D remains ambiguous. The CDR3 loop spans 15 amino acids. V gave up 7 bases and J gave up 4 bases, with 18 bases separating them. In DNA, the CDR3 is TGTGCCAGCACCTTCCTTCAGCGTGGAGCAGATACGCAGTATTTT. Its translation is CASTFLQRGADTQYF.

This clonotype has more than one count but fewer than ten. The rearrangement uses TRBV4-1 and TRBJ1-6, with TRBD1 identical over 8 bases. The CDR3 runs to 18 residues. Germline lookup yields CDR1 MGHRA and CDR2 YSYEKL. The junction had 11 bases not matched to a gene; V was cut back by 1 base and J by 6 bases. The chain's CDR3 is CASSQGMDREFSNSPLHF. The CDR3 DNA follows: TGCGCCAGCAGCCAAGGAATGGACAGGGAATTTTCTAATTCACCCCTCCACTTT.